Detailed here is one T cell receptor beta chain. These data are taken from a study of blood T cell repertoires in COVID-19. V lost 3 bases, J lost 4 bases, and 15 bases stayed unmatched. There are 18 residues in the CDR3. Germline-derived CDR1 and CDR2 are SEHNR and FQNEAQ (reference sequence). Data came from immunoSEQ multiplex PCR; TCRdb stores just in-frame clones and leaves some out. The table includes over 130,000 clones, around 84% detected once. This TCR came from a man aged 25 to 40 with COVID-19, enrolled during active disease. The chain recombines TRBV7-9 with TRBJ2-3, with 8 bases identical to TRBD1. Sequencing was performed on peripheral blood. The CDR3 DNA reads TGTGCCAGCAGCTTGAGGCGCGGACAGGGTATGCAATCAGATACGCAGTATTTT. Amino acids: CASSLRRGQGMQSDTQYF.